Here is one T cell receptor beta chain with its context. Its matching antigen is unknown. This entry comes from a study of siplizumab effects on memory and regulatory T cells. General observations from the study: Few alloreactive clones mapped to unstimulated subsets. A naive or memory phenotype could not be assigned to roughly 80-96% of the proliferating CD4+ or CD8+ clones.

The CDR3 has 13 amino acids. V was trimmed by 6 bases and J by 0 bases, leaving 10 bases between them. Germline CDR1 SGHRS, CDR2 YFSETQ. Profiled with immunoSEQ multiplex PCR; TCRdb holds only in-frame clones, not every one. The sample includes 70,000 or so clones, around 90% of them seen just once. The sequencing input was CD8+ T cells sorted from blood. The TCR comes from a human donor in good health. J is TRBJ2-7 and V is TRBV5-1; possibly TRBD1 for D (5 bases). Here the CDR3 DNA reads TGCGCCAGCAATCCCGACAGCTCCTACGAGCAGTACTTC. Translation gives CASNPDSSYEQYF.